This TCR beta chain is drawn from a study of blood T cell repertoires in COVID-19. At the level of the study: The samples span acute and convalescent COVID-19 from the United States, Italy and Spain. Nucleic acid was either cDNA or gDNA, and it came from T cells, B-cell-depleted T cells, or PBMCs.

Study processing details: Researchers report that nucleated cell counts were estimated from reference gene primer amplification. TCRdb's table, derived via immunoSEQ multiplex PCR, lists solely in-frame clones and lacks some. The V and J calls and clone size come from that table; D and trimming were worked out from the DNA. The table includes about 670,000 clones, 90% detected once. CDR3 length equals 14 residues. The clonotype originates from a woman aged 18 to 35 with acute or convalescent COVID-19. What was sequenced was peripheral blood. J is TRBJ1-2 and V is TRBV21-1; the table's TRBD1 call for D was not verified on the DNA. TRBV21-1 is a pseudogene segment. CDR3 sequence reads: CASSSRTGGFGYTF. Written as DNA, the CDR3 is TGTGCCAGCAGCTCTCGGACAGGGGGCTTTGGCTACACCTTC.